This TCR beta chain was observed in a study of OX40 agonist ivuxolimab in advanced cancers. In the study overall: At 0.01 to 10 mg/kg, ivuxolimab was administered intravenously to patients every 2 weeks. Approximately 41% of patients had received prior checkpoint inhibitor therapy.

Produced via immunoSEQ multiplex PCR; TCRdb's table is partial and in-frame only. The table lists 80,000 or so clones, roughly 84% of them singletons, with under 0.35% in the top ten. Study-level points and caveats: Relatively little clonal expansion, among the lowest observed, appeared in partial responders at 0.1-3.0 mg/kg. Clonal expansion from baseline to week 6 occurred in both CD4+ and CD8+ T cells.

Trimming cost V 6 bases and J 5 bases, with 8 bases left between them. The germline gives CDR1 MNHEY, CDR2 SVGAGI. The CDR3 runs 12 residues. Points on this clone: The antigen remains unidentified.

The sample was CD4+ or CD8+ T cells sorted from blood, taken in a trial of the OX40 agonist ivuxolimab. The V gene is TRBV6-5, the J gene TRBJ1-3; D is undetermined. The TCR sequence derives from an adult with an advanced solid tumor such as melanoma, head and neck, liver or kidney cancer. For the CDR3, the DNA is TGTGCCAGCAGGTCCGCAAGAAACACCATATATTTT. The encoded protein is CASRSARNTIYF.